Below are 10 T cell receptor beta chains sequenced from a single sample in a study of blood T cell repertoires in COVID-19. Assay used: immunoSEQ multiplex PCR; TCRdb lists only in-frame clones, some missing. The table shows about 160,000 clones, with 84% occurring only once. The sample was peripheral blood. The source of these receptors is a man between 18 and 35 years old with active or convalescent COVID-19.

The chain joins TRBV5-1 to TRBJ1-3; 7 nucleotides match TRBD1. Germline values: CDR1 SGHRS, CDR2 YFSETQ. The junction had 3 bases not matched to a gene; V was cut back by 5 bases and J by 1 base. CDR3 length equals 14 residues. The CDR3 DNA reads TGCGCCAGCAGGCCGACAGGGTCTGGAAACACCATATATTTT. It codes for CASRPTGSGNTIYF.

This sequence joins TRBV5-1 and TRBJ2-7, with 13 positions matching TRBD2. Germline V gene sequence: CDR1 SGHRS, CDR2 YFSETQ. J lost 3 bases, V lost 4 bases, and 4 bases had no gene match. This CDR3 region has 15 residues. The chain's CDR3 is CASSLRLAGGYEQYF. In DNA, the CDR3 is TGCGCCAGCAGCCTCCGACTAGCGGGGGGCTACGAGCAGTACTTC.

The chain has TRBV4-2 and TRBJ2-2, with D unclear. Trimming took off 1 base at V and 0 bases at J, with 9 bases between the two ends. This CDR3 spans 16 amino acids. Germline V gene lookup returns CDR1 LGHNA and CDR2 YNFKEQ. This chain's CDR3 is CASSQVLRANTGELFF. In DNA, the CDR3 is TGTGCCAGCAGCCAAGTCCTTCGGGCGAACACCGGGGAGCTGTTTTTT.

V usage is TRBV28 and J usage is TRBJ1-2; no reliable D call. The CDR3 spans 13 residues. The V gene's germline CDR1 is MDHEN and CDR2 SYDVKM. V gave up 6 bases and J gave up 4 bases, with 12 bases separating them. The CDR3 bases are TGTGCCAGCAGCCCGGGGATACTCTATGGCTACACCTTC. Its translation is CASSPGILYGYTF.

The rearrangement uses TRBV11-2 and TRBJ2-5, with 9 bases identical to TRBD1. CDR3 size: 13 residues. Looked up from germline, CDR1 is SGHAT and CDR2 is FQNNGV. The junction had 5 bases not matched to a gene; V was cut back by 5 bases and J by 7 bases. CDR3 in DNA: TGTGCCAGCAGCCTGGGACAGGGTCGGACCCAGTACTTC. As protein: CASSLGQGRTQYF.

The rearrangement joins TRBV7-2 to TRBJ2-1; TRBD2 might be the D (5 bases). CDR3 length equals 17 residues. Germline-derived CDR1 and CDR2 are SGHTA and FQGNSA. The V end was cut by 0 bases, the J end by 5 bases, with 17 bases between. CDR3: CASSLATRKVGNNEQFF. CDR3 DNA: TGTGCCAGCAGCTTAGCTACGAGAAAGGTCGGGAACAATGAGCAGTTCTTC.

This chain connects TRBV3-1 (or the pseudogene TRBV3-2) to TRBJ2-1, with TRBD2 as a possible D gene (5 bases). The CDR3 has 16 residues. Trimming stripped 3 bases from V and 5 bases from J, with 17 bases between. Germline V gene data show CDR1 as LGHDT and CDR2 as YNNKEL (reference sequence). The CDR3 is CASSHVTMPGNNEQFF. The CDR3 DNA reads as TGTGCCAGCAGCCACGTGACTATGCCAGGCAACAATGAGCAGTTCTTC.

As regards this clone: Additional DNA sequences in this sample encode the identical CDR3. The gene calls are TRBV2 and TRBJ1-6; D might be TRBD1 (5 bases). Germline values: CDR1 SNHLY, CDR2 FYNNEI. V was pared by 3 bases and J by 6 bases, with 9 bases between. CDR3 size: 14 residues. CDR3 bases: TGTGCCAGCAGTGAGGGCAGGGTTAATTCACCCCTCCACTTT. It codes for CASSEGRVNSPLHF.

In this sample, this clone turned up a few times. The rearrangement links TRBV19 to TRBJ1-5, with D possibly matching TRBD1 (6 bases). Germline-derived CDR1 and CDR2 are LNHDA and SQIVND (reference sequence). The CDR3 consists of 15 residues. Trimming left V 3 bases short and J 5 bases short, with 14 bases between. CDR3 residues: CASSIFRTEHQPQHF. In nucleotides, the CDR3 is TGTGCCAGTAGTATCTTTCGGACAGAGCATCAGCCCCAGCATTTT.

J is TRBJ2-1 and V is TRBV5-1, with D maybe TRBD2 (5 bases). The CDR3 loop spans 16 amino acids. V dropped 4 bases and J dropped 3 bases, with 17 bases sitting between them. Germline-derived CDR1 and CDR2 are SGHRS and YFSETQ. CDR3 sequence (DNA): TGCGCCAGCAGCGGACTCACTAACATGGACTACAATGAGCAGTTCTTC. Translating gives CASSGLTNMDYNEQFF. Full variable domain (rest looked up from reference TRBV5-1 and TRBJ2-1): KAGVTQTPRYLIKTRGQQVTLSCSPISGHRSVSWYQQTPGQGLQFLFEYFSETQRNKGNFPGRFSGRQFSNSRSEMNVSTLELGDSALYLCASSGLTNMDYNEQFFGPGTRLTVL.